A selection of T cell receptor beta chains follows, all from one sample in a study of blood T cell repertoires in COVID-19. Sequencing used immunoSEQ multiplex PCR; TCRdb keeps in-frame clones, though not all of them. The profile shows over 200,000 clones, roughly nine tenths of them singletons. The specimen was PBMCs or T cells enriched from blood (not recorded which). Source of these receptors: a woman aged 50 to 65 in a cohort exposed to, infected with or recovered from COVID-19 (not recorded which). Both conserved end residues are part of each CDR3. Fields, in order: clone size, J gene, D gene, V gene, CDR3 DNA, CDR3 protein. A D gene is named only where the DNA matches it firmly. Expanded clones get a size class; other rows say once, few or many, or leave the size out.

>.|TRBJ2-3|.|TRBV4-1
TGCGCCAGCAGCCAGGGGGGGGCAGAAAGCACAGATACGCAGTATTTT
CASSQGGAESTDTQYF
>.|TRBJ2-2|TRBD1|TRBV12-5
TGTGCTAGTGGTTTGGTCCTCACAGGGGCGGACACCGGGGAGCTGTTTTTT
CASGLVLTGADTGELFF
>.|TRBJ1-1|TRBD1|TRBV30
TGTGCCTGGAGGGACAGGGGGATCACTGAAGCTTTCTTT
CAWRDRGITEAFF
>.|TRBJ2-7|TRBD1|TRBV28
TGTGCCGCAACAGGGGTTATCTCCTACGAGCAGTACTTC
CAATGVISYEQYF
>few|TRBJ1-2|.|TRBV3-1/TRBV3-2
TGTGCCAGCAGCCAAGGCTCCGCGGGACCTGGGGGTCGGGATGGCTACACCTTC
CASSQGSAGPGGRDGYTF
>.|TRBJ2-2|TRBD2|TRBV5-4
TGTGCCAGCAGCCTGAACCCCTCCAGCGGGGGATACACCGGGGAGCTGTTTTTT
CASSLNPSSGGYTGELFF
>.|TRBJ2-5|.|TRBV2
TGTGCCAGCAGTGAAAGCTGGTTTGTAGAGACCCAGTACTTC
CASSESWFVETQYF
>.|TRBJ1-1|TRBD1|TRBV4-1
TGCGCCAGCAGCTACCGGGACAGGGGGCTGGGCACTGAAGCTTTCTTT
CASSYRDRGLGTEAFF
>.|TRBJ1-5|TRBD1|TRBV6-5
TGTGCCAGCAACGGACAGGGGACTCGGGGGCCCCAGCATTTT
CASNGQGTRGPQHF
>.|TRBJ1-1|.|TRBV29-1
TGCAGCGTTGAAGCAGGGGTGACTGAAGCTTTCTTT
CSVEAGVTEAFF
>.|TRBJ2-2|.|TRBV7-9
TGTGCCAGCAGCTTTGGAGACAGGTTAGCCAGGGAGCTGTTTTTT
CASSFGDRLARELFF
>.|TRBJ1-1|.|TRBV5-1
TGCGCCAGCAGCTTTCAGGGGCTGAACACTGAAGCTTTCTTT
CASSFQGLNTEAFF
>few|TRBJ2-5|TRBD1|TRBV2
TGTGCCAGTCAGGGGGCCGGAGAGACCCAGTACTTC
CASQGAGETQYF
>.|TRBJ2-1|.|TRBV5-6
TGTGCCAGCAGTGGGCTAGGGGTTTTTGAGCAGTTCTTC
CASSGLGVFEQFF
>.|TRBJ2-3|TRBD2|TRBV7-2
TGTGCCAGCAGCCACCGTGGCAGCGGGGGGCCTTCTAGCACAGATACGCAGTATTTT
CASSHRGSGGPSSTDTQYF
>.|TRBJ1-2|.|TRBV7-2
TGTGCCAGCAGCTTAGCCCTAACGGGATTCAACTATGGCTACACCTTC
CASSLALTGFNYGYTF